Listed here are 21 T cell receptor beta chains from one sample, sequenced in a study of blood T cell repertoires in COVID-19. Some clones are missing from TCRdb's copy, which holds only in-frame ones; the method was immunoSEQ multiplex PCR. The sample lists 200,000 to 300,000 clones; approximately 88% were seen once. What was sequenced was peripheral blood. The origin of the receptors is a man aged 35 to 55 with acute or convalescent COVID-19.

This chain joins TRBV4-3 and TRBJ1-2; weak D call: TRBD1 (6 bases). Germline CDR1 reads LGHNA; CDR2 reads YSLEER. This CDR3 spans 14 amino acids. Trimming removed 0 bases at V and 4 bases at J, with 9 bases between. CDR3 DNA sequence: TGCGCCAGCAGCCAAGATACAGGGCTCTATGGCTACACCTTC. It yields the protein CASSQDTGLYGYTF.

The chain combines TRBV6-5 with TRBJ2-1; no clear D gene. The V and J ends lost 3 bases and 1 base respectively, with 10 bases between them. The germline gives CDR1 MNHEY, CDR2 SVGAGI. CDR3 length: 15 amino acids. CDR3 in amino acids: CASSYSSSSYNEQFF. Written as DNA, the CDR3 is TGTGCCAGCAGTTATAGCTCTTCGTCCTACAATGAGCAGTTCTTC.

V gene TRBV6-5 combines with J gene TRBJ2-2; 7 positions match TRBD1. The V segment lost 5 bases and the J segment 4 bases; nucleotides outside the gene matches: 7. This CDR3 has 15 amino acids. Per the germline V gene, CDR1 is MNHEY and CDR2 is SVGAGI. The CDR3 loop reads CASSLQGSSTGELFF. CDR3 in DNA: TGTGCCAGCAGTCTACAGGGGTCGAGCACCGGGGAGCTGTTTTTT.

This chain uses TRBV21-1 with TRBJ1-5. TRBV21-1 is assigned pseudogene status. The CDR3 sequence is 19 residues long. The CDR3 DNA follows: TGTGCCAGCAGCAAATTAAAGCGGTACAGAAGAAACTCAAATCAGCCCCAGCATTTT. Translated, it gives CASSKLKRYRRNSNQPQHF.

This chain uses TRBV6-5 with TRBJ1-6; TRBD1 matches at 7 bases. This CDR3 has 14 amino acids. Trimming at V came to 10 bases and at J to 7 bases, leaving 10 bases not matched to a gene. The germline gives CDR1 MNHEY, CDR2 SVGAGI. This chain's CDR3 is CATLVGRGNSPLHF. DNA of the CDR3: TGTGCCACCCTCGTTGGCAGGGGGAATTCACCCCTCCACTTT.

The chain carries TRBV5-6 and TRBJ2-5; 11 bases fit TRBD1. V shed 2 bases and J 4 bases; nucleotides not matched to a gene: 7. This CDR3 comprises 16 residues. CDR1 and CDR2 from the germline V gene are SGHDT and YYEEEE. Here the CDR3 DNA reads TGTGCCAGCAGCTTTCTCGGACAGGGGGCAAGAGAGACCCAGTACTTC. As protein: CASSFLGQGARETQYF.

V and J are TRBV13 and TRBJ2-5; D is possibly TRBD2 (6 bases). V lost 3 bases and J 5 bases, leaving 13 bases between the germline ends. Germline values: CDR1 PRHDT, CDR2 FYEKMQ (reference sequence). There are 14 residues in the CDR3. CDR3 nucleotides: TGTGCCAGCAGCTTGCGACTAGTCGGTGAGACCCAGTACTTC. It translates to CASSLRLVGETQYF. The full variable domain, its missing parts supplied by reference TRBV13 and TRBJ2-5, is AAGVIQSPRHLIKEKRETATLKCYPIPRHDTVYWYQQGPGQDPQFLISFYEKMQSDKGSIPDRFSAQQFSDYHSELNMSSLELGDSALYFCASSLRLVGETQYFGPGTRLLVL.

V and J are TRBV19 and TRBJ1-2; 7 bases map to TRBD1. With 5 bases clipped from V and 7 bases from J, the junction kept 10 bases outside the gene matches. This CDR3 is 14 amino acids long. Germline CDR1 LNHDA, CDR2 SQIVND (reference sequence). For the CDR3, the DNA is TGTGCCAGTAGTTCTCGTGTGGACAGGCCTGGCTACACCTTC. It codes for CASSSRVDRPGYTF. Looking up the rest from reference TRBV19 and TRBJ1-2 gives the full variable domain: DGGITQSPKYLFRKEGQNVTLSCEQNLNHDAMYWYRQDPGQGLRLIYYSQIVNDFQKGDIAEGYSVSREKKESFPLTVTSAQKNPTAFYLCASSSRVDRPGYTFGSGTRLTVV.

The chain employs TRBV7-9 and TRBJ1-1, with a tentative D call TRBD1 (5 bases). Between the trimmed V and J ends, which lost 6 bases and 9 bases, there was a span of 14 bases. The CDR3 totals 12 residues. Germline values: CDR1 SEHNR, CDR2 FQNEAQ (reference sequence). CDR3 region: CASRGDRPQAFF. The CDR3 DNA follows: TGTGCCAGCAGAGGAGACAGACCCCAAGCTTTCTTT.

The V gene is TRBV19, the J gene TRBJ2-7, with 9 positions matching TRBD2. The CDR3 sequence is 15 residues long. CDR1 is LNHDA and CDR2 is SQIVND in the germline V gene (reference sequence). With V trimmed by 5 bases and J by 2 bases, 7 bases remained unmatched. The DNA for the CDR3 is TGTGCCAGTAGTCCTCTAGCGGGGCCACCCTACGAGCAGTACTTC. This translates into CASSPLAGPPYEQYF. Supplemented by reference TRBV19 and TRBJ2-7, the full variable domain reads DGGITQSPKYLFRKEGQNVTLSCEQNLNHDAMYWYRQDPGQGLRLIYYSQIVNDFQKGDIAEGYSVSREKKESFPLTVTSAQKNPTAFYLCASSPLAGPPYEQYFGPGTRLTVT.

This chain connects TRBV19 to TRBJ1-2; D may be TRBD1 (6 bases). From germline, CDR1 is LNHDA and CDR2 SQIVND (reference sequence). The CDR3 loop spans 13 amino acids. Between the trimmed V and J ends, which lost 3 bases and 4 bases, there was a span of 9 bases. For the CDR3, the DNA is TGTGCCAGTAGTATCCGGGACACCTATGGCTACACCTTC. Amino acids: CASSIRDTYGYTF.

The rearrangement uses TRBV25-1 and TRBJ1-2, with TRBD1 matching over 9 bases. CDR3 length: 14 residues. The J segment lost 4 bases and the V segment lost 6 bases, leaving 6 bases of the junction unmatched. Germline V CDR1 and CDR2: MGHDK, SYGVNS. The CDR3: CASRGQGEAYGYTF. Here the CDR3 DNA reads TGTGCCAGCAGGGGACAGGGAGAAGCCTATGGCTACACCTTC.

This clone has just one count. The chain employs TRBV6-1 and TRBJ2-7; 8 bases map to TRBD1. V shed 3 bases and J 3 bases; nucleotides not matched to a gene: 7. In germline, CDR1 is MNHNS, CDR2 SASEGT. There are 15 residues in the CDR3. The CDR3 reads CASSESRQGNYEQYF. CDR3 nucleotide sequence: TGTGCCAGCAGTGAGTCGAGACAGGGGAACTACGAGCAGTACTTC.

The chain uses TRBV19 and TRBJ2-7; 7 nucleotides agree with TRBD1. V was clipped by 3 bases and J by 3 bases; unmatched bases: 8. Germline V gives CDR1 LNHDA, CDR2 SQIVND (reference sequence). There are 15 residues in the CDR3. DNA for the CDR3: TGTGCCAGTAGTATGGGCCGGGGACAGCTCTACGAGCAGTACTTC. Its protein product is CASSMGRGQLYEQYF.

CDR3 sequence (DNA): TGTGCCAGCAGTTATCAGGGTCCCTATGGCTACACCTTC. Protein: CASSYQGPYGYTF. The chain employs TRBV6-5 and TRBJ1-2; D possibly corresponds to TRBD1 (5 bases). Germline V gives CDR1 MNHEY, CDR2 SVGAGI. The CDR3 is 13 residues long. V was shortened by 3 bases and J by 4 bases, with 9 bases between the two germline ends.

The count of this clone is one. J is TRBJ1-5 and V is TRBV5-6, with TRBD1 as a possible D gene (5 bases). V lost 0 bases and J 7 bases, leaving 14 bases between the germline ends. There are 15 residues in the CDR3. Looked up from germline, CDR1 is SGHDT and CDR2 is YYEEEE. The CDR3 DNA reads as TGTGCCAGCAGCTTGGGGGCAGGGCCGAGGCAGCCCCAGCATTTT. This encodes CASSLGAGPRQPQHF.

The chain uses TRBV25-1 and TRBJ1-6; TRBD1 agrees at 7 bases. Germline lookup yields CDR1 MGHDK and CDR2 SYGVNS. This CDR3 has 14 residues. Trimming cost V 5 bases and J 10 bases; bases outside gene matches: 8. In DNA form, the CDR3 reads TGTGCCAGCAGTTTGACAGGGAGGACCTCACCCCTCCACTTT. This translates into CASSLTGRTSPLHF.

The chain has TRBV3-1 (or the pseudogene TRBV3-2) and TRBJ2-1; TRBD1 matches 7 bases. Trimming removed 6 bases from V and 2 bases from J; junction bases left unmatched: 10. Germline V lookup: CDR1 LGHDT, CDR2 YNNKEL (reference sequence). The CDR3 is made up of 16 amino acids. CDR3 sequence: CASRSSIGGPYNEQFF. The CDR3 DNA reads as TGTGCCAGCAGATCAAGTATAGGGGGCCCCTACAATGAGCAGTTCTTC.

The rearrangement joins TRBV5-5 to TRBJ2-7, with 9 bases matching TRBD2. Germline-derived CDR1 and CDR2 are SGHKS and YYEKEE (reference sequence). V was pared by 2 bases and J by 3 bases, with 3 bases of the junction left unmatched. This CDR3 is built from 14 residues. The CDR3 protein is CASSFSGRGYEQYF. The CDR3 DNA is TGTGCCAGCAGCTTTAGCGGGAGAGGCTACGAGCAGTACTTC.

The gene calls are TRBV11-3 and TRBJ2-1; 9 nucleotides align to TRBD2. With V trimmed by 1 base and J by 7 bases, 5 bases remained unmatched. This CDR3 region has 15 residues. CDR1 and CDR2 from the germline V gene are SGHNT and YENEEA. This CDR3 is CASSLVASGINEQFF. The DNA of the CDR3 is TGTGCCAGCAGCTTAGTCGCTAGCGGGATTAATGAGCAGTTCTTC.

This clone was seen just once. The chain employs TRBV29-1 and TRBJ1-5; TRBD1 is a possible D gene (5 bases). Germline V CDR1 and CDR2: SQVTM, ANQGSEA. V lost 4 bases and J lost 7, with 11 bases in between. CDR3 length: 12 residues. In nucleotides, the CDR3 is TGCAGCGTTGGACAGTTGGGGCAGCCCCAGCATTTT. Protein sequence: CSVGQLGQPQHF.